This TCR beta chain was identified in a study of T cell clonotyping in hematopoietic cell transplantation. Across the study: Recipients' pretransplant samples followed cytoreduction.

As concerns this clone: Its antigen is as yet unknown.

Stated time point: recipient sample about 28 days before transplant, after cytoreduction. Trimming left V 8 bases short and J 0 bases short, with 14 bases between. Germline V gives CDR1 SGHRS, CDR2 YFSETQ. This CDR3 region has 15 residues. Data came from immunoSEQ multiplex PCR; TCRdb stores just in-frame clones and leaves some out. The sample carries nearly 5,500 clones, about 88% recorded once. Study observations and caveats: CD4 and CD8 repertoire contributions could not be separated without sorting. Higher Inverse Simpson Index values in graft donor and pretransplant recipient predicted broader posttransplant TCR diversity. Pathologically expanded recipient clonotypes increased progressively from day 30 to day 180 as diversity fell.

The specimen was peripheral blood mononuclear cells, collected before stem cell transplant. The rearrangement uses TRBV5-1 and TRBJ1-4; tentative D call: TRBD1 (6 bases). This receptor was identified in a man in his fifties or sixties with acute myeloid leukemia. Some clones in this sample may be carry-over from other donors' samples. DNA for the CDR3: TGCGCCAGGCCACAGGGAGGGGCAACTAATGAAAAACTGTTTTTT. Translation: CARPQGGATNEKLFF.